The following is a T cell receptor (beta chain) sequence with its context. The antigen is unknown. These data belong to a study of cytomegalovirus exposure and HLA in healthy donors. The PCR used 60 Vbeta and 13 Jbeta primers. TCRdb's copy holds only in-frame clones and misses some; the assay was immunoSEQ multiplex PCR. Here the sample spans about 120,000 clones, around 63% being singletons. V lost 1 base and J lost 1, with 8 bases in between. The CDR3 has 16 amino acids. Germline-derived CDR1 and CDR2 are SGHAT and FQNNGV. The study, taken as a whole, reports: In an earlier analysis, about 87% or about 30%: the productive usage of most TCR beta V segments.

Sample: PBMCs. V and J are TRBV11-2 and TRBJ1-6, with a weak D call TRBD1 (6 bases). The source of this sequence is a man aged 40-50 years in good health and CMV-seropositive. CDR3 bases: TGTGCCAGCAGCTTAGCTACAGGGTCCTATAATTCACCCCTCCACTTT. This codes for CASSLATGSYNSPLHF. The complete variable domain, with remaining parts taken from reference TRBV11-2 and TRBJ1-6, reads EAGVAQSPRYKIIEKRQSVAFWCNPISGHATLYWYQQILGQGPKLLIQFQNNGVVDDSQLPKDRFSAERLKGVDSTLKIQPAKLEDSAVYLCASSLATGSYNSPLHFGNGTRLTVT.